Sequencing of this TCR beta chain was carried out in a study of CD8 T cells in ankylosing spondylitis. Notes on the study in general: Reactive arthritis synovial fluid and blood previously showed some of these motif variants. Blood from ankylosing spondylitis patients appeared to carry a characteristic roughly 8-variant TCR beta motif. Clones linked with disease were CD8+ and fairly uncommon in the peripheral blood.

The V end was cut by 8 bases, the J end by 3 bases, with 17 bases between. Per the germline V gene, CDR1 is LGHDT and CDR2 is YNNKEL (reference sequence). This CDR3 is 15 amino acids long. Via MiXCR, TCRdb re-called the 5' RACE reads, giving one row per CDR3 protein. The data show a few hundred thousand distinct CDR3 sequences, about an eighth seen once. In this sample, this clonotype turned up a few times. Its antigen is undetermined. V is TRBV3-1 and J is TRBJ2-4, with D perhaps being TRBD1 or TRBD2 (6 bases each). The specimen was blood, either unsorted or a sorted T cell fraction (not recorded which). The source of this sequence is a male donor with ankylosing spondylitis. This chain's CDR3 is CASGKGGYGKNIQYF. The CDR3 DNA reads as TGTGCCAGCGGGAAGGGGGGCTATGGCAAAAACATTCAGTACTTC.